The TCR beta chain described here comes from a study of T cells after yellow fever vaccination. The sample holds a few counts of this clonotype. The antigen remains unidentified. 5'RACE template switching generated TCR cDNA, adding a universal primer site and UMIs. TCRdb fed the 5' RACE reads into MiXCR, producing one record per CDR3 protein. The repertoire includes more than 300,000 distinct CDR3 sequences, approximately 4% of them detected once, and roughly a fifth sits in the top ten. Study-level points and caveats: The booster response re-showed most primary clones: 95% to 96% CD4, about 89% CD8. From the bulk population, abundant clonotypes could contaminate and appear within FACS-sorted repertoires. Clonotypes shared by both compartments, CD4 and CD8, made up a small share.

The TCR comes from a man aged 18 to 29 who received the YFV17D yellow fever vaccine. The specimen comprised PBMCs, sampled 15 days after the yellow fever booster vaccination.

The CDR3 spells CASSQDPAQETQYF. The CDR3 DNA reads TGCGCCAGCAGCCAAGATCCGGCCCAGGAGACCCAGTACTTC. This chain connects TRBV4-3 to TRBJ2-5; D remains unclear. CDR3 size: 14 residues. From germline, CDR1 is LGHNA and CDR2 YSLEER. Trimming pared 0 bases from V and 5 bases from J, leaving 10 bases between.